This record concerns one T cell receptor (beta chain) sequence. Its antigen is as yet unknown. Libraries were prepared by immunoSEQ multiplex PCR; TCRdb keeps only in-frame clonotypes and omits some of them. The repertoire holds about 1.5 million clones, under 99% seen once, with roughly 0.4% in the top ten. The data were taken from a study of shared clonotypes between healthy human individuals. As for the study in general: Plates per donor: three CD4 naive, three CD4 memory, two CD8 naive, one CD8 memory. Study-wide points: It was the non-shared clonotypes that had lower generation probabilities than clonotypes shared by all four donors.

CDR3 size: 16 residues. J gave up 1 base and V 4 bases, and 3 bases lay outside the gene matches. Germline CDR1 reads SNHLY; CDR2 reads FYNNEI. Healthy and HIV-negative, the adult donors had no recent acute infections or vaccinations. A CD45RA+ naive subset and a CD45RA-negative memory subset were split from CD4+ cells. The clonotype originates from a man aged 30 to 45 in good health. Sequenced sample: naive CD4+ T cells sorted from blood. Subset of the sample: CD45RA+ positively selected. The chain is built from TRBV2 and TRBJ2-3; 12 bases match TRBD2. CDR3 in DNA: TGTGCCAGCAGTGCGAGGACTAGCGGGGGCACAGATACGCAGTATTTT. Residues: CASSARTSGGTDTQYF.